The clone carrying this TCR delta chain is medium-sized in the sample. The data originate from a study of DNA immune sequencing with unique molecular identifiers. A 32-plex genomic DNA assay used primers for all 8 TRDV and 4 TRDJ genes. In around 3 barcoding PCR cycles, molecules received a 12-nucleotide UMI, then adapter PCR followed. TCRdb re-called clones from the multiplex PCR reads using CATT. Counted here are approximately 2,000 delta-chain clones, 13% to 15% occurring once; the ten biggest clones make up approximately 53%. The sample consisted of gamma-delta T cells enriched from blood buffy coat, or unenriched PBMCs (not recorded which). The sequence was obtained from a human donor in good health.

In DNA form, the CDR3 reads TGTGCCTGTGACACAACCTTCCGGGGGCTGGGGATCGACACCGATAAACTCATCTTT. Translating it yields CACDTTFRGLGIDTDKLIF. The chain uses TRDV2 and TRDJ1; D may match TRDD2 or TRDD3 (6 bases each). Germline V gene lookup returns CDR1 GEAIGNYY and CDR2 EKD. The CDR3 has 19 amino acids. Trimming left V 1 base short and J 0 bases short, with 23 bases between.